The present TCR beta chain was sequenced within a study of blood T cell repertoires in COVID-19 (dated by TCRdb to the early 2020s). Study-wide context: Samples covering the acute and convalescent phases of COVID-19 were provided by collaborators in the United States, Italy and Spain. The repertoires were made available in a free public database intended to serve as a resource for research on the immune response to SARS-CoV-2. A de-identified subject ID, COVID-19 status, age in years and sex were almost always included in the sample metadata. Samples were obtained from the ongoing ImmuneRACE study (first 160 participants) and from 1,200 or so subjects provided by 6 global collaborators. Where available, HLA class I and class II types were taken from metadata supplied by the sample provider and were not determined by assay-based typing. The dataset comprised deeply sampled blood TCRbeta repertoires from subjects exposed to, actively infected with, or recovered from COVID-19. The material from the prospective study consisted of cDNA or gDNA derived from T cells, B-cell-depleted T cells, or PBMCs. On the study overall, not on this receptor specifically: How much clinical and demographic metadata was included differed by source and by participant, and the metadata was provided uncurated.

Concerning this clone itself: Its antigen has not been determined. Per-base quality was not reported, and no clone a single base away is much larger than it.

The collaborating institutions used their own protocols to collect whole blood in K2EDTA tubes. For TCRbeta analysis, collaborators shipped samples as frozen whole blood, isolated PBMCs, or DNA extracted from either of those sample types. Taken from cysteine to phenylalanine, the CDR3 has 15 residues. Kept here is only the CDR3 DNA, which spans 45 bases and is read in frame from base 1. The germline V end is reduced by 5 bases and the J end by 2 bases; junction bases left unmatched: 10. CDR1 and CDR2, per the germline V gene (reference sequence), are GTSNPN and SVGIG. TCRbeta CDR3 regions were amplified from genomic DNA by means of the immunoSEQ Assay, a bias-controlled multiplex PCR. The paper's processing steps were these. Within the assay, amplification of reference gene primers was used to estimate how many nucleated cells each sample contained. Sequence reads were collapsed and filtered to measure the absolute abundance of every unique TCRbeta CDR3 rearrangement. For each sample, productive Simpson clonality was calculated by taking the square root of Simpson's diversity index across productive rearrangements. The table comes from immuneACCESS by way of TCRdb, which keeps in-frame sequences with V and J called. Part of the clones is missing from these tables; in studies checked, under half for an unresolved V gene and the rest for unknown reasons. The D gene and trimming were derived from the DNA, and the V and J assignments and clone size from that table. The table for this sample lists 100,000 to 120,000 clones; approximately 78% of them were counted only once. The ten top clones hold 15% of the sample.

Sequencing input: peripheral blood. Recombination connected TRBV30 to TRBJ2-3; 7 central nucleotides agree with TRBD1. This receptor was obtained from a woman over 75 with acute or convalescent COVID-19. The DNA sequence is given as TGTGCCTGGGGAACAGCACAGGGGAACACAGATACGCAGTATTTT. This is translated as CAWGTAQGNTDTQYF.